The rows below give T cell receptor beta chains drawn from one sample of a study of CD8+CD57+ T cells in acquired aplastic anemia. TCRdb used MiXCR to reprocess the reads, holding one entry per CDR3 protein. The sample shows roughly 80,000 distinct CDR3 sequences, just over 70% of them seen only once. The sequenced material came from sorted CD4+, CD8+, or CD8+CD57+ T cells (not recorded which) from PBMCs. These receptors were collected from a human donor with aplastic anemia. The CDR3 runs from the conserved cysteine through the conserved F or W. The D gene is left open where the match is weak. Some rows mark clone size as missing; the rest say once, few, many or name a class of expanded clone.

J gene,D gene,clone size,V gene,CDR3 protein,CDR3 DNA
TRBJ2-7,NA,NA,TRBV7-6,CASSPPRGREQYF,TGTGCCAGCAGCCCGCCCAGGGGACGCGAGCAGTACTTC
TRBJ2-1,TRBD2,NA,TRBV24-1,CATSEGLAGSNEQFF,TGTGCCACCAGTGAGGGGCTAGCGGGAAGCAATGAGCAGTTCTTC
TRBJ2-1,TRBD1,NA,TRBV24-1,CATSDLQVTGGTEQFF,TGTGCCACCAGTGATTTGCAGGTGACAGGGGGCACTGAGCAGTTCTTC
TRBJ1-4,NA,NA,TRBV15,CATSRDSGYNEKLFF,TGTGCCACCAGCAGAGATAGTGGGTATAATGAAAAACTGTTTTTT
TRBJ2-1,TRBD2,many,TRBV11-2,CASSSRTSGIRAQFF,TGTGCCAGCAGCTCCCGGACTAGCGGTATTAGGGCGCAGTTCTTC
TRBJ1-2,TRBD1,NA,TRBV5-1,CASSLGADRAYGYTF,TGCGCCAGCAGCTTGGGGGCGGACAGGGCCTATGGCTACACCTTC
TRBJ1-1,NA,NA,TRBV11-1,CASSLMWGSSMNTEAFF,TGTGCCAGCAGCTTGATGTGGGGCAGTAGCATGAACACTGAAGCTTTCTTT
TRBJ2-7,NA,NA,TRBV20-1,CSAFSPTTSFEQYF,TGCAGTGCTTTTAGCCCGACGACTAGTTTCGAGCAGTACTTC
TRBJ2-7,NA,few,TRBV24-1,CASSFSGLNEQYF,TGTGCCAGCAGTTTTTCAGGGTTGAACGAGCAGTACTTC
TRBJ1-5,NA,NA,TRBV20-1,CSASDRGVESQPQHF,TGCAGTGCTAGCGATAGAGGGGTCGAGAGTCAGCCCCAGCATTTT
TRBJ2-7,NA,few,TRBV7-3,CASSLTKEYEQYF,TGTGCCAGCAGCTTAACGAAGGAATACGAGCAGTACTTC
TRBJ1-4,NA,NA,TRBV7-1,CASSSPVGAGEATNEKLFF,TGTGCCAGTAGCTCACCAGTGGGTGCAGGAGAGGCAACTAATGAAAAACTGTTTTTT
TRBJ1-2,NA,NA,TRBV7-9,CASSLGDSYGYTF,TGTGCCAGCAGCTTAGGAGACAGCTATGGCTACACCTTC
TRBJ2-1,NA,few,TRBV25-1,CASGRNNEQFF,TGTGCTAGCGGAAGAAACAATGAGCAGTTCTTC
TRBJ1-1,NA,NA,TRBV12-3/TRBV12-4,CASRERYTEAFF,TGTGCCAGCCGGGAGCGTTACACTGAAGCTTTCTTT
TRBJ2-5,NA,few,TRBV20-1,CSARSGETQYF,TGCAGTGCTAGAAGTGGGGAGACCCAGTACTTC
TRBJ2-2,NA,NA,TRBV7-3,CASSLTAAEESGELFF,TGTGCCAGCAGCTTAACGGCGGCCGAGGAGTCCGGGGAGCTGTTTTTT
TRBJ2-7,NA,NA,TRBV7-8,CASSSASDSYEQYF,TGTGCCAGCAGCTCCGCTAGCGACTCCTACGAGCAGTACTTC
TRBJ2-1,NA,few,TRBV20-1,CSARVQENEQFF,TGCAGTGCTAGAGTTCAGGAAAATGAGCAGTTCTTC
TRBJ2-1,TRBD1,NA,TRBV5-8,CASSWTGLYNEQFF,TGTGCCAGCAGTTGGACAGGGTTGTACAATGAGCAGTTCTTC
TRBJ1-2,NA,NA,TRBV7-9,CASSPSGNHGYTF,TGTGCCAGCAGCCCGTCCGGGAATCATGGCTACACCTTC